The TCR beta chain under discussion was sequenced for a study of blood T cell repertoires in COVID-19. The overall study: PBMCs, B-cell-depleted T cells, or T cells provided the cDNA or gDNA that made up the material.

Germline V gene lookup returns CDR1 MRHNA and CDR2 SNTAGT. The ends lost 3 bases at V and 5 bases at J; junction bases unmatched: 4. CDR3 length: 15 residues. The authors' processing: Cell counts per sample came from amplifying reference gene primers. The assay was immunoSEQ multiplex PCR, and TCRdb's table has in-frame clones only and misses some. The V and J calls and clone size were taken over from that table, and D and trimming were inferred from the DNA. In the table there are fewer than 80,000 clones, around nine tenths of which are singletons. This receptor was obtained from a human donor in a cohort sampled during active COVID-19. Specimen: peripheral blood. The chain employs TRBV6-4 and TRBJ2-3; 11 positions agree with TRBD2. The CDR3 bases are TGTGCCAGCAGTGATGGGCTAGCGGGAGGAGATACGCAGTATTTT. Protein product: CASSDGLAGGDTQYF.